The subject of this entry is one TCR beta chain. This entry is derived from a study of shared clonotypes between healthy human individuals. V lost 2 bases, J lost 0 bases, and 2 bases stayed unmatched. The CDR3 runs to 17 residues. Germline V CDR1 and CDR2: SGDLS, YYNGEE. Deep level was the assay's run setting. The authors split each subset's genomic DNA evenly across several immunoSEQ plates. Clones were sequenced by immunoSEQ multiplex PCR, and TCRdb holds only the in-frame ones, with some missing. This repertoire shows fewer than 1.6 million clones, 98% found once; its top ten account for approximately 0.4%.

This receptor was obtained from a man in his thirties or forties in good health. The sample comprised naive CD4+ T cells sorted from blood. Subset in this sample: CD45RA+ positively selected. The chain is built from TRBV9 and TRBJ2-3; 14 bases map to TRBD2. CDR3 coding DNA: TGTGCCAGCAGCGTCGGGACTAGCGGGAGTAGCACAGATACGCAGTATTTT. It codes for CASSVGTSGSSTDTQYF.